What follows are 22 T cell receptor beta chains derived from one specimen sequenced in a study of tumor and adjacent non-tumor tissue in lung cancer (dated by TCRdb to 2017 to 2018). Libraries came from multiplex PCR. The run used an Illumina HiSeq 2500. TCRbeta libraries were built by three rounds of nested PCR using primers (Table S4), following protocols modified from ARM-PCR. TCRdb itself trimmed the public reads at Q25 with fastp, ran MiXCR and retained productive beta chains. Every distinct CDR3 protein forms one entry, paired with its most common genes and DNA. A total of 60,000 to 85,000 distinct CDR3 sequences appear in this sample, 75% to 90% of them only once. The ten largest clones represent roughly 15% of the sample. RNA was extracted from bulk unsorted tissue and checked for quality with a NanoDrop ND-1000 and an Agilent 2100. The specimen was lung tumor tissue. These receptors all come from a woman in her forties or fifties with non-small cell lung cancer.

Comments on this clonotype: Lacking the conserved final phenylalanine or tryptophan, this CDR3 likely reflects a read error. The chain carries TRBV4-3 and TRBJ2-1, with 9 nucleotides matching TRBD2. CDR1 and CDR2 from the germline V gene are LGHNA and YSLEER. This CDR3 has 18 residues. CDR3: CAISQDAASGVSYNEQFL. Here the CDR3 DNA reads TGCGCTATCAGCCAAGATGCGGCTAGCGGGGTCTCCTACAATGAGCAGTTCTTA.

This chain connects TRBV4-2 to TRBJ2-1, with D possibly matching TRBD2 (6 bases). The CDR3 loop spans 18 amino acids. Germline V lookup: CDR1 LGHNA, CDR2 YNFKEQ. Trimming pared 5 bases from V and 0 bases from J, leaving 20 bases between. CDR3 protein: CASSYGLVGGSSYNEQFF. The CDR3 DNA reads as TGTGCCAGCAGCTACGGATTAGTGGGGGGAAGCTCCTACAATGAGCAGTTCTTC.

As for this clonotype: This may stem from a read error, because a much larger clone lies one nucleotide away. The V gene is TRBV6-4, the J gene TRBJ1-5; TRBD1 aligns across 8 bases. Looked up from germline, CDR1 is MRHNA and CDR2 is SNTAGT. CDR3 length: 16 amino acids. The CDR3 loop is CASSDGQGWSNQSQHF. CDR3 sequence (DNA): TGTGCCAGCAGTGACGGACAGGGTTGGAGCAATCAGTCCCAGCATTTT.

As concerns this clonotype: A clone one base away is much larger, so this may be a read error. This chain joins TRBV20-1 and TRBJ2-1, with D maybe TRBD2 (5 bases). Germline CDR1 reads DFQATT; CDR2 reads SNEGSKA (reference sequence). The CDR3 runs to 14 residues. The CDR3 DNA follows: TGCAGTGCTAGACTAGGGAGCTCCTACAATGATCAGTTCTTC. This codes for CSARLGSSYNDQFF.

For this clonotype: The junction departs from germline at one end; a sequencing error may be responsible. The CDR3 region has the DNA TGCAGTGCTTTCCGGTACTCGTTTGGAAATGAGCAGTTATTC. This gives the protein CSAFRYSFGNEQLF. The rearrangement joins TRBV20-1 to TRBJ2-1; D remains unclear. CDR1 is DFQATT and CDR2 is SNEGSKA in the germline V gene (reference sequence). The CDR3 has 14 residues.

The J gene is TRBJ2-5, the V gene TRBV6-5; the D call may be TRBD1 or TRBD2 (7 bases each). V lost 6 bases, J lost 13 bases, and 24 bases lay in between. Germline lookup yields CDR1 MNHEY and CDR2 SVGAGI. The CDR3 runs 14 residues. The CDR3 sequence: CASSQTGAGETRYF. The CDR3 DNA follows: TGTGCCAGCAGCCAAACAGGGGCGGGGGAGACCAGGTACTTC.

This clonotype appeared many times. The chain is built from TRBV4-1 and TRBJ2-2; D is uncertain. Between the trimmed V and J ends, which lost 0 bases and 3 bases, there was a span of 5 bases. CDR1 and CDR2 from the germline V gene are MGHRA and YSYEKL. This CDR3 spans 14 amino acids. The CDR3, as DNA: TGCGCCAGCAGCCAAGATCCGTACACCGGGGAGCTGTTTTTT. Translated, it gives CASSQDPYTGELFF.

This clonotype was recorded once. This CDR3 is missing its conserved last phenylalanine or tryptophan, likely due to a read error. The chain employs TRBV24-1 and TRBJ2-1; D is ambiguous. The CDR3 totals 16 residues. The germline V and J ends were trimmed by 6 bases and 1 base, with 15 bases remaining between them. Germline V gives CDR1 KGHDR, CDR2 SFDVKD. CDR3 bases: TGTGCCACCAGTATGGTCAGCAGCAGATCCTACAATGAGCAGTTCTTG. Its protein product is CATSMVSSRSYNEQFL.

With regard to this clonotype: A read error may account for a junction end that differs from germline. The chain couples TRBV11-1 to TRBJ1-1, with a tentative D call TRBD1 (6 bases). CDR3 length: 13 residues. Germline V lookup: CDR1 SGHAT, CDR2 FQDESV (reference sequence). The CDR3 DNA sequence: TGTGCCAGCAACAATACAGGGAACACTGAAACTTTCTTT. It specifies CASNNTGNTETFF.

The CDR3, as DNA: TGCAGTGCCCCGTGTTGTGGAGGCACTGAAGCTTTCTTT. Its translation is CSAPCCGGTEAFF. The chain carries TRBV20-1 and TRBJ1-1; D call uncertain. The CDR3 totals 13 residues. Germline V gene sequence: CDR1 DFQATT, CDR2 SNEGSKA (reference sequence). V shed 6 bases and J shed 4 bases, with 15 bases lying between them.

About this clonotype: The junction and the germline gene differ at one end; a read error may be behind it. The chain employs TRBV4-1 and TRBJ2-3; 7 bases are a match to TRBD2. This CDR3 comprises 16 residues. Germline V gives CDR1 MGHRA, CDR2 YSYEKL. The CDR3 nucleotides are TGCGCCAGCAACCAATCGGCTAGCGGAGGCACAGATACGCAGTATTTT. It yields the protein CASNQSASGGTDTQYF.

This clonotype occurred once. The junction departs from the called germline gene at one end, perhaps through a read error. This chain uses TRBV6-6 with TRBJ1-1; 10 bases line up with TRBD1. This CDR3 is built from 14 residues. From germline, CDR1 is MNHNY and CDR2 SVGAGI (reference sequence). DNA of the CDR3: TGTGCCAGCAGTCCGAGGACAGGGGGGACTGAGGCTTTATTT. It specifies CASSPRTGGTEALF.

By proportion, this clonotype is medium-sized. The V and J genes are TRBV6-2 or TRBV6-3 and TRBJ2-1, with D hard to call. Trimming cost V 8 bases and J 4 bases, with 15 bases left between them. This CDR3 contains 14 residues. Looked up from germline, CDR1 is MNHEY and CDR2 is SVGEGT. DNA of the CDR3: TGTGCCAGCGGTGGCAGAAAATTTTACAATGAGCAGTTCTTC. This gives the protein CASGGRKFYNEQFF.

This clonotype turned up a few times. This sequence may be a read error, since a much larger clone differs from it by one base. DNA of the CDR3: TGTGCCATCAGCAAAGACGGTCCGGGGGCTCGCTACGAGCAGTACTTC. Translating gives CAISKDGPGARYEQYF. The genes are TRBV21-1 and TRBJ2-7. TRBV21-1 counts as a pseudogene. The length of the CDR3 is 16 residues.

The gene calls are TRBV28 and TRBJ1-2; D not resolved. Looked up from germline, CDR1 is MDHEN and CDR2 is SYDVKM. Trimming cost V 5 bases and J 3 bases, with 25 bases left between them. The CDR3 sequence is 18 residues long. Written as DNA, the CDR3 is TGTGCCAGCAGTGCCCTGGGATCTGAGACCTTTTTGGACTATGGCTACACCTTC. Residues: CASSALGSETFLDYGYTF.

As regards this clonotype: Lacking the conserved final phenylalanine or tryptophan, this CDR3 likely reflects a read error. The chain has TRBV4-1 and TRBJ2-4; D perhaps matches TRBD2 (6 bases). The J call could be wrong; TRBJ2-1 is a better fit for the DNA end. The CDR3 extends over 15 amino acids. Germline CDR1 and CDR2: MGHRA and YSYEKL. Here the CDR3 reads CASSPSWEAKNIQFL. In DNA, the CDR3 is TGCGCCAGCAGCCCGTCGTGGGAGGCCAAAAACATTCAGTTCTTA.

This clonotype was detected ten times or more. The chain uses TRBV4-3 and TRBJ1-4; the D is unclear. CDR1 is LGHNA, CDR2 YSLEER, per germline. V lost 0 bases and J 8 bases, leaving 7 bases between the germline ends. The CDR3 loop spans 13 amino acids. The CDR3 coding sequence is TGCGCCAGCAGCCAAGATCGGAGAGAAAAACTGTTTTTT. It codes for CASSQDRREKLFF.

A note on this clonotype: Relative to the germline gene, one junction end is altered; a read error may explain this. J is TRBJ1-2 and V is TRBV29-1; D is unclear. CDR1 and CDR2 (germline): SQVTM, ANQGSEA. The CDR3 has 12 amino acids. The CDR3 nucleotides read TGCAGCGTTGAAAGCGAGGTCTATGGTTACACCTTC. Amino acid sequence: CSVESEVYGYTF.

About this clonotype: At one of its ends the junction is not consistent with the germline gene, which may arise from a read error. The chain is built from TRBV6-1 and TRBJ1-6, with TRBD1 as a possible D gene (6 bases). The CDR3 is made up of 16 amino acids. Germline V lookup: CDR1 MNHNS, CDR2 SASEGT. The CDR3 reads CASSEMVGAGSSALHF. For the CDR3, the DNA is TGTGCCAGCAGTGAAATGGTGGGGGCAGGGAGTTCAGCCCTCCACTTT.

This clonotype showed up just a few times. The conserved closing phenylalanine or tryptophan is absent in this CDR3, likely reflecting a read error. The CDR3 protein is CSVELAGGTYEQYL. The CDR3, as DNA: TGCAGTGTGGAACTAGCGGGAGGAACCTACGAGCAGTACTTA. The J gene is TRBJ2-7, the V gene TRBV20-1; TRBD2 agrees at 12 bases. This CDR3 spans 14 amino acids. V lost 7 bases and J lost 2; bases outside the gene matches: 6. CDR1 and CDR2 (germline): DFQATT, SNEGSKA (reference sequence).

This chain joins TRBV6-6 and TRBJ1-2, with D possibly being TRBD1 (5 bases). V was clipped by 5 bases and J by 3 bases, with 10 bases between them. Germline values: CDR1 MNHNY, CDR2 SVGAGI (reference sequence). This CDR3 comprises 13 residues. Here the CDR3 DNA reads TGTGCCAGCAGTCCCAGGGACGACTATGGCTACACCTTC. Encoded protein: CASSPRDDYGYTF.

This clonotype was seen only a few times. The chain employs TRBV6-1 and TRBJ1-1, with 9 bases that match TRBD1. From germline, CDR1 is MNHNS and CDR2 SASEGT. V shed 9 bases and J 5 bases; nucleotides not matched to a gene: 10. The CDR3 is 14 amino acids. In DNA, the CDR3 is TGTGCCAGTAGACTGGGACAGGGAACAACTGAAGCTTTCTTT. Translated: CASRLGQGTTEAFF.